This T cell receptor (beta chain) was documented in a study of cytomegalovirus exposure and HLA in healthy donors. The V segment lost 3 bases and the J segment 4 bases; nucleotides outside the gene matches: 9. Looked up from germline, CDR1 is MNHEY and CDR2 is SVGAGI. The CDR3 totals 15 residues. The primer mix had 60 Vbeta and 13 Jbeta primers. Some clones are missing from TCRdb's copy, which holds only in-frame ones; the method was immunoSEQ multiplex PCR. The profile shows about 150,000 clones, roughly 70% of them singletons. General observations from the study: Researchers reported from a later analysis that most CMV-associated TCR beta chains appeared HLA-restricted. Reports credit the classifier with highly specific, highly sensitive diagnosis of cytomegalovirus status.

To note about this clone: Antigen unknown.

Sequencing was carried out using PBMCs. The rearrangement links TRBV6-5 to TRBJ2-7; 7 bases line up with TRBD1. This TCR was sampled from a male donor in good health and CMV-seronegative. This CDR3 reads CASSYSGQTPYEQYF. In nucleotides, the CDR3 is TGTGCCAGCAGTTATTCGGGACAGACGCCATACGAGCAGTACTTC.